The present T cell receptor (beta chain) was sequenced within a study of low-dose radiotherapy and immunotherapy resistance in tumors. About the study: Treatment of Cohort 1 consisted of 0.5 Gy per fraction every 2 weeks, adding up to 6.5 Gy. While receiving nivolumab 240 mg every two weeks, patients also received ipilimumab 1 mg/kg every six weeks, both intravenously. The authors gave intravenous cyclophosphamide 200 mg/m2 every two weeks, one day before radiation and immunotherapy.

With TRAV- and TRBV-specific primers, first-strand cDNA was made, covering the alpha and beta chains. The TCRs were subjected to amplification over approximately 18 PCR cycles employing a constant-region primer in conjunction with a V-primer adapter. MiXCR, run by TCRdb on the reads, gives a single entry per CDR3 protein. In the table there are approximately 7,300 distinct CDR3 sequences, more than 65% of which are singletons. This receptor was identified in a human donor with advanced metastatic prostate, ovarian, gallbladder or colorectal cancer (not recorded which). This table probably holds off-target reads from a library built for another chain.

The CDR3 sequence is CASSVLGNTEAFF. The DNA of the CDR3 is TGTGCCAGCAGCGTATTGGGGAACACTGAAGCTTTCTTT. This chain joins TRBV9 and TRBJ1-1, with no clear D. The germline V gene encodes CDR1 SGDLS and CDR2 YYNGEE. CDR3 length: 13 amino acids. V was pared by 1 base and J by 1 base, with 5 bases between.